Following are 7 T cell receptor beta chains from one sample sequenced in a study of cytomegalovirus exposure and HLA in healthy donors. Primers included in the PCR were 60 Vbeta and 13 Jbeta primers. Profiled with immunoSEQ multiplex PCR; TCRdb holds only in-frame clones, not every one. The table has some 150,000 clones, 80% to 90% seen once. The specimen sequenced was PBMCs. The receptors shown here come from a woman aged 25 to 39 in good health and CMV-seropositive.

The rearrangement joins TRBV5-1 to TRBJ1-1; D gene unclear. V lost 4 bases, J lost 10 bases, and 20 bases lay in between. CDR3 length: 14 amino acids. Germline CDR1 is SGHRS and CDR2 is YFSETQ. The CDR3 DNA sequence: TGCGCCAGCAGCGTGGAAAACCCGGGATCCGGAGCTTTCTTT. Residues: CASSVENPGSGAFF.

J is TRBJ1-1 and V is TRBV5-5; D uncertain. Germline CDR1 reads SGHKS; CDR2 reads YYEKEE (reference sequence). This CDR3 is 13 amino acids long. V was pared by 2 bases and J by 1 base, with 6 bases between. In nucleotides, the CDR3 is TGTGCCAGCAGCTTACCAGGGAACACTGAAGCTTTCTTT. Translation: CASSLPGNTEAFF.

CDR3 sequence reads: CASSLQGANYGYTF. The CDR3 DNA follows: TGTGCCAGCAGTCTACAGGGAGCTAACTATGGCTACACCTTC. The V and J genes are TRBV6-5 and TRBJ1-2; D may be TRBD1 (6 bases). The CDR3 runs to 14 residues. Germline V gene lookup returns CDR1 MNHEY and CDR2 SVGAGI. V was clipped by 5 bases and J by 0 bases, with 10 bases between them.

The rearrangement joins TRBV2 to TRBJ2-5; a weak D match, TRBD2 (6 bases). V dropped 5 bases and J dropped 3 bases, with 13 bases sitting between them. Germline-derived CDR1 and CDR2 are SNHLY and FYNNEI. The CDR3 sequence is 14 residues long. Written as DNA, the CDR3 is TGTGCCAGCAGTTCCGGGACTGCCAAAGAGACCCAGTACTTC. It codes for CASSSGTAKETQYF.

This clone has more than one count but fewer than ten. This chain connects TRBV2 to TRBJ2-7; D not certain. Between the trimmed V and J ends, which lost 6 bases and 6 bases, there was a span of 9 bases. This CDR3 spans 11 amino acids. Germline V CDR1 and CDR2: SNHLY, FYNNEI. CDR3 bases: TGTGCCAGCAGCCTAACGGTCGAGCAGTACTTC. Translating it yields CASSLTVEQYF.

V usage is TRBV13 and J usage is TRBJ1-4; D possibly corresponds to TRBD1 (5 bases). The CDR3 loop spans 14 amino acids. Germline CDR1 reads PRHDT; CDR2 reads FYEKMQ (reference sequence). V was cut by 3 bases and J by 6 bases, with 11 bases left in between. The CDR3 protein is CASSFLGADEKLFF. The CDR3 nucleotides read TGTGCCAGCAGCTTTTTAGGGGCGGATGAAAAACTGTTTTTT.

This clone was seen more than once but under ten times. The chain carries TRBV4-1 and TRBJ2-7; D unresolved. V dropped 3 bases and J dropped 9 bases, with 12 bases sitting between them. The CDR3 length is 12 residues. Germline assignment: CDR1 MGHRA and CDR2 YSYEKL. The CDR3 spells CASSHDSAVQYF. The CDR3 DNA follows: TGCGCCAGCAGCCACGATTCGGCGGTGCAGTACTTC.